Shown below are 29 T cell receptor beta chains from a single sample sequenced in a study of T cells in Graves' hyperthyroidism and ophthalmopathy (dated by TCRdb to between 2019 and 2020). Libraries came from multiplex PCR. TCRdb shows the sequencer as Illumina HiSeq 2000. Amplification of TCR beta CDR3 regions was carried out from RNA transcripts. For the first round of RT-PCR on the TCR CDR3, the HTBI primer set was used together with the Qiagen OneStep RT-PCR kit. TCRdb redid the processing of the public reads, applying fastp at Q25 and MiXCR, and retained in-frame beta chains. A single entry per CDR3 protein holds the most common genes and DNA from its merged rows. The sample data list about 400,000 distinct CDR3 sequences, and around 15% of these were observed just once. The top ten hold 4% to 6.5% of the sample. Material for sequencing was blood. Receptor source: a woman aged 18-30 years with Graves' hyperthyroidism.

In this sample, this clonotype turned up many times. The chain recombines TRBV28 with TRBJ2-3, with 12 bases lining up with TRBD2. There are 18 residues in the CDR3. Germline lookup yields CDR1 MDHEN and CDR2 SYDVKM. V shed 3 bases and J 0 bases; nucleotides not matched to a gene: 7. The CDR3 loop is CASSFSLAGGPSTDTQYF. The CDR3 DNA is TGTGCCAGCAGTTTTAGTCTAGCGGGAGGGCCTAGCACAGATACGCAGTATTTT. Full variable domain (remainder filled in from reference TRBV28 and TRBJ2-3): DVKVTQSSRYLVKRTGEKVFLECVQDMDHENMFWYRQDPGLGLRLIYFSYDVKMKEKGDIPEGYSVSREKKERFSLILESASTNQTSMYLCASSFSLAGGPSTDTQYFGPGTRLTVL.

The chain recombines TRBV27 with TRBJ1-3; D may be TRBD1 (5 bases). There are 15 residues in the CDR3. Germline V gene data show CDR1 as MNHEY and CDR2 as SMNVEV (reference sequence). V was pared by 2 bases and J by 0 bases, with 8 bases between. The CDR3 is CASSLDRRSGNTIYF. In DNA form, the CDR3 reads TGTGCCAGCAGTTTAGACAGACGCTCTGGAAACACCATATATTTT.

This chain joins TRBV7-2 and TRBJ2-1; 8 positions match TRBD1. Germline V lookup: CDR1 SGHTA, CDR2 FQGNSA. This CDR3 spans 14 amino acids. V lost 5 bases and J lost 7; bases outside the gene matches: 7. CDR3 sequence: CASSQQDRGNEQFF. CDR3 sequence (DNA): TGTGCCAGCAGCCAACAAGACAGGGGTAATGAGCAGTTCTTC.

The table lists this clonotype with many counts. The chain uses TRBV10-3 and TRBJ1-1; D gene ambiguous. Germline V gives CDR1 ENHRY, CDR2 SYGVKD. The germline V and J ends were trimmed by 2 bases and 2 bases, with 6 bases remaining between them. This CDR3 region has 13 residues. The chain's CDR3 is CAISEVDNTEAFF. The CDR3, as DNA: TGTGCCATCAGTGAGGTCGACAACACTGAAGCTTTCTTT.

There are many counts of this clonotype. The chain is built from TRBV5-1 and TRBJ1-1; D remains ambiguous. Germline CDR1 and CDR2: SGHRS and YFSETQ. V was clipped by 2 bases and J by 4 bases, with 12 bases between them. This CDR3 comprises 14 residues. The CDR3 DNA reads as TGCGCCAGCAGCTTCGAGGGTGGGAGCACTGAAGCTTTCTTT. It yields the protein CASSFEGGSTEAFF.

Points on this clonotype: A much larger clone is a single base away; this may be a read error. The V call is TRBV30, the J call TRBJ2-7; maybe TRBD2 (6 bases). With 2 bases removed from V and 2 bases from J, the gap between germline ends came to 13 bases. The CDR3 is 14 amino acids. Germline CDR1 reads GTSNPN; CDR2 reads SVGIG (reference sequence). The CDR3: CAWSIADTTYEQYF. The DNA for the CDR3 is TGTGCCTGGAGTATAGCGGATACGACCTACGAGCAGTACTTC.

This clonotype was seen only a few times. The chain's CDR3 is CSAREGVAGALSLEQYF. For the CDR3, the DNA is TGCAGTGCTAGAGAGGGAGTAGCGGGAGCCTTGAGTCTCGAGCAGTACTTC. The chain recombines TRBV20-1 with TRBJ2-7, with TRBD2 matching 9 bases. Trimming cost V 0 bases and J 6 bases; bases outside gene matches: 15. The CDR3 totals 17 residues. The germline V gene encodes CDR1 DFQATT and CDR2 SNEGSKA (reference sequence).

This clonotype was seen at least ten times. This chain joins TRBV10-3 and TRBJ1-1; D gene unclear. Germline CDR1 and CDR2: ENHRY and SYGVKD. The CDR3 has 13 amino acids. The V gene lost 0 bases and the J gene lost 6 bases, with 8 bases spanning the gap. The CDR3 coding sequence is TGTGCCATCAGTGAGTCAGGTATCCCTGAAGCTTTCTTT. Translation: CAISESGIPEAFF.

This clonotype was detected ten times or more. The chain recombines TRBV28 with TRBJ1-4; D is undetermined. The CDR3 is made up of 15 amino acids. Germline V gene sequence: CDR1 MDHEN, CDR2 SYDVKM. Trimming pared 6 bases from V and 8 bases from J, leaving 19 bases between. Written as DNA, the CDR3 is TGTGCCAGCAGCTGGACCCGATCCGGAGGGGAAAAACTGTTTTTT. Translation gives CASSWTRSGGEKLFF.

The chain recombines TRBV30 with TRBJ1-6; perhaps TRBD1 as D (6 bases). CDR1 is GTSNPN, CDR2 SVGIG, per germline (reference sequence). V lost 2 bases and J 9 bases, leaving 11 bases between the germline ends. The length of the CDR3 is 13 residues. CDR3 region: CAWSQRGGSPLHF. The CDR3 DNA reads as TGTGCCTGGAGTCAAAGGGGGGGTTCACCCCTCCACTTT.

This clonotype appeared many times. For the CDR3, the DNA is TGTGCCAGCAGCCAAGAGGGGTGGAGGCACAATGAGCAGTTCTTC. It yields the protein CASSQEGWRHNEQFF. The chain carries TRBV7-9 and TRBJ2-1; possibly TRBD1 or TRBD2 for D (5 bases each). Deletions cut 5 bases from V and 5 bases from J, with 16 bases between. The CDR3 consists of 15 residues. Germline V gene lookup returns CDR1 SEHNR and CDR2 FQNEAQ (reference sequence).

This clonotype was counted at least ten times. V and J are TRBV5-5 and TRBJ1-4; 9 nucleotides align to TRBD1. CDR3 size: 15 residues. Losses at the gene ends were 4 bases for V and 5 bases for J; bases not matched to a gene: 6. Germline V gene data show CDR1 as SGHKS and CDR2 as YYEKEE (reference sequence). The CDR3: CASSGQGIPNEKLFF. For the CDR3, the DNA is TGTGCCAGCAGCGGACAGGGGATCCCAAATGAAAAACTGTTTTTT.

In this sample, this clonotype turned up many times. CDR3 DNA: TGCAGTGCTCGAGGGGGCGGGAGAGTCAACGAGCAGTACTTC. Translation gives CSARGGGRVNEQYF. The chain uses TRBV20-1 and TRBJ2-7, with D perhaps assigned TRBD1 or TRBD2 (7 bases each). Germline V gene sequence: CDR1 DFQATT, CDR2 SNEGSKA (reference sequence). V lost 5 bases, J lost 5 bases, and 19 bases lay in between. The CDR3 runs to 14 residues.

About this clonotype itself: A much larger clone differs by one base, so this may be a read error. This chain connects TRBV20-1 to TRBJ2-7; TRBD2 agrees at 9 bases. J lost 1 base, V lost 6 bases, and 10 bases had no gene match. This CDR3 has 15 residues. Germline V lookup: CDR1 DFQATT, CDR2 SNEGSKA (reference sequence). The CDR3 nucleotides are TGCAGTGCCGACTCCCCCCTAGCGGGGTCCTACGAGCAGTACTTC. Protein sequence: CSADSPLAGSYEQYF.

This clonotype has more than one count but fewer than ten. This chain joins TRBV5-1 and TRBJ1-4; no clear D gene. The germline V and J ends were trimmed by 5 bases and 5 bases, with 10 bases remaining between them. This CDR3 region has 13 residues. Germline CDR1 and CDR2: SGHRS and YFSETQ. The CDR3 DNA sequence: TGCGCCAGCAGTATACCTCCCAATGAAAAACTGTTTTTT. It is translated as CASSIPPNEKLFF.

The rearrangement uses TRBV5-5 and TRBJ1-5; possible D gene TRBD1, 6 bases. Germline CDR1 SGHKS, CDR2 YYEKEE (reference sequence). V was cut by 2 bases and J by 5 bases, with 11 bases left in between. CDR3 size: 14 residues. The CDR3 DNA reads TGTGCCAGCAGCTTAGGGGGGCCGGATCAGCCCCAGCATTTT. Protein: CASSLGGPDQPQHF.

This chain joins TRBV7-8 and TRBJ1-5; TRBD1 might be the D (6 bases). The V end was cut by 5 bases, the J end by 5 bases, with 19 bases between. This CDR3 region has 16 residues. Germline assignment: CDR1 SGHVS and CDR2 FQNEAQ. The CDR3 protein is CASSPSGDLVYQPQHF. The CDR3 coding sequence is TGTGCCAGCAGCCCCTCAGGGGATCTAGTTTATCAGCCCCAGCATTTT.

The chain has TRBV5-6 and TRBJ1-2, with no clear D. CDR3 length equals 13 residues. V was trimmed by 1 base and J by 3 bases, leaving 7 bases between them. Germline CDR1 is SGHDT and CDR2 is YYEEEE. For the CDR3, the DNA is TGTGCCAGCAGCTTGTATGCTTACTATGGCTACACCTTC. This translates into CASSLYAYYGYTF.

The chain carries TRBV19 and TRBJ1-5; D gene uncertain. V lost 3 bases and J lost 6, with 9 bases in between. Germline assignment: CDR1 LNHDA and CDR2 SQIVND (reference sequence). This CDR3 is 13 amino acids long. Here the CDR3 reads CASSIERTQPQHF. The DNA for the CDR3 is TGTGCCAGTAGTATCGAGAGGACTCAGCCCCAGCATTTT. The variable domain in full, completed from reference TRBV19 and TRBJ1-5, reads DGGITQSPKYLFRKEGQNVTLSCEQNLNHDAMYWYRQDPGQGLRLIYYSQIVNDFQKGDIAEGYSVSREKKESFPLTVTSAQKNPTAFYLCASSIERTQPQHFGDGTRLSIL.

The sample holds many counts of this clonotype. The rearrangement links TRBV7-6 to TRBJ2-1, with D unclear. CDR1 and CDR2 from the germline V gene are SGHVS and FNYEAQ. The CDR3 is 14 residues long. Between the trimmed V and J ends, which lost 1 base and 3 bases, there was a span of 7 bases. Here the CDR3 DNA reads TGTGCCAGCAGCTTAGGCCCCGACTACAATGAGCAGTTCTTC. It codes for CASSLGPDYNEQFF.

This clonotype appeared many times. The gene calls are TRBV28 and TRBJ1-5, with 9 bases matching TRBD1. CDR1 and CDR2 (germline): MDHEN, SYDVKM. The J segment lost 3 bases and the V segment lost 3 bases, leaving 6 bases of the junction unmatched. CDR3 size: 16 residues. CDR3 sequence reads: CASSFYGTGYNQPQHF. For the CDR3, the DNA is TGTGCCAGCAGTTTCTACGGGACAGGGTACAATCAGCCCCAGCATTTT.

This clonotype turned up a few times. A much more abundant neighbour one base away suggests this may be a read error. The chain is built from TRBV28 and TRBJ2-1; 12 positions match TRBD2. This CDR3 region has 16 residues. The germline gives CDR1 MDHEN, CDR2 SYDVKM. Unmatched junction bases numbered 6, after V lost 2 bases and J lost 7 bases. CDR3 amino acids: CASSLPLAGGNNEQFF. CDR3 coding DNA: TGTGCCAGCAGTTTACCCCTAGCGGGAGGGAATAATGAGCAGTTCTTC.

Of note for this clonotype: With a much larger clone just one base away, this may be a read error. The chain combines TRBV20-1 with TRBJ2-7, with D perhaps matching TRBD2 (5 bases). The CDR3 extends over 12 amino acids. CDR1 is DFQATT and CDR2 is SNEGSKA in the germline V gene (reference sequence). CDR3 protein: CSTRRPFYEQYF. CDR3 bases: TGCAGTACTAGAAGACCTTTTTACGAGCAGTACTTC.

The J gene is TRBJ2-2, the V gene TRBV6-5; 10 bases match TRBD1. This CDR3 is built from 17 residues. Germline values: CDR1 MNHEY, CDR2 SVGAGI. The junction had 10 bases not matched to a gene; V was cut back by 6 bases and J by 3 bases. CDR3 bases: TGTGCCAGCAGCTACCACACCGGGACAGGGGACACCGGGGAGCTGTTTTTT. Translated: CASSYHTGTGDTGELFF.

This clonotype was observed many times. The J gene is TRBJ2-1, the V gene TRBV5-6, with 16 positions matching TRBD2. The CDR3 covers 19 residues. Germline V gene sequence: CDR1 SGHDT, CDR2 YYEEEE. The V segment lost 5 bases and the J segment 5 bases; nucleotides outside the gene matches: 13. CDR3 sequence: CASSYPGLAGGPRDNEQFF. The CDR3 bases are TGTGCCAGCAGTTATCCGGGACTAGCGGGAGGGCCCAGGGACAATGAGCAGTTCTTC.

This chain joins TRBV20-1 and TRBJ2-2; 8 nucleotides align to TRBD2. The CDR3 runs to 14 residues. Trimming took 5 bases from V and 2 from J; bases not matched to a gene: 4. Germline V gives CDR1 DFQATT, CDR2 SNEGSKA (reference sequence). The CDR3 reads CSAPLAENTGELFF. DNA for the CDR3: TGCAGTGCTCCACTAGCGGAAAACACCGGGGAGCTGTTTTTT.

The sample holds many counts of this clonotype. The CDR3, as DNA: TGCAGTGCCCCTAGGGCGACAGCTTCCTCCTACGAGCAGTACTTC. This encodes CSAPRATASSYEQYF. This chain connects TRBV20-1 to TRBJ2-7, with D possibly matching TRBD1 (5 bases). Germline V gives CDR1 DFQATT, CDR2 SNEGSKA (reference sequence). This CDR3 is built from 15 residues. Trimming stripped 6 bases from V and 0 bases from J, with 18 bases between.

The chain combines TRBV3-1 with TRBJ2-1, with 9 bases aligning to TRBD2. The CDR3 consists of 18 residues. The V gene's germline CDR1 is LGHDT and CDR2 YNNKEL (reference sequence). Unmatched junction bases numbered 15, after V lost 1 base and J lost 8 bases. The chain's CDR3 is CASSQVRSVSGRSYEQFF. CDR3 DNA sequence: TGTGCCAGCAGCCAAGTTCGTTCGGTTAGCGGGAGATCATATGAGCAGTTCTTC.

Regarding this clonotype: Germline and junction disagree at one end, which may indicate a read error. This chain connects TRBV6-2 or TRBV6-3 to TRBJ2-3, with D unclear. Germline V CDR1 and CDR2: MNHEY, SVGEGT. CDR3 length equals 16 residues. The CDR3 sequence: CASTTWKEISTDMQYF. In DNA, the CDR3 is TGTGCCAGCACCACCTGGAAGGAAATTAGCACAGATATGCAGTATTTT.